This is a list of T cell receptor beta chains from one sample in a study of blood T cell repertoires in COVID-19. Clones were sequenced by immunoSEQ multiplex PCR, and TCRdb holds only the in-frame ones, with some missing. The sample includes a few hundred thousand clones, around 90% of them seen just once. Sequencing used peripheral blood. The receptors come from a woman aged 30 to 39 with acute or convalescent COVID-19. Both conserved end residues are part of each CDR3. A D gene is named only where the DNA matches it firmly. Not all rows give a size; the values are once, few, many and, for expanded clones, a class.

size: -
D: -
J: TRBJ1-5
V: TRBV5-6
DNA: TGTGCCAGCAGCTTAGGACAGAATAGCAATCAGCCCCAGCATTTT
CDR3: CASSLGQNSNQPQHF

size: -
D: -
J: TRBJ1-3
V: TRBV6-5
DNA: TGTGCCAGCAGTTACTCCGGCTCTGGAAACACCATATATTTT
CDR3: CASSYSGSGNTIYF

size: -
D: -
J: TRBJ1-1
V: TRBV19
DNA: TGTGCCAGTAGTGAGGGGGTCGCGGCTGAAGCTTTCTTT
CDR3: CASSEGVAAEAFF

size: -
D: TRBD1
J: TRBJ2-7
V: TRBV2
DNA: TGTGCCAGCATAGCCGACAGGGTTCCGTCCTACGAGCAGTACTTC
CDR3: CASIADRVPSYEQYF

size: -
D: -
J: TRBJ1-2
V: TRBV10-3
DNA: TGTGCCATCAGTGATACCCTATCGGTTGCGGGACGAGCTAACTATGGCTACACCTTC
CDR3: CAISDTLSVAGRANYGYTF

size: -
D: -
J: TRBJ1-6
V: TRBV5-1
DNA: TGCGCCAGCAGCACTGAAGGACACCCCGGTAATTCACCCCTCCACTTT
CDR3: CASSTEGHPGNSPLHF

size: -
D: -
J: TRBJ2-6
V: TRBV5-6
DNA: TGTGCCAGCAGTCTGACAGGCCCTGGGGCCAACGTCCTGACTTTC
CDR3: CASSLTGPGANVLTF

size: -
D: -
J: TRBJ2-6
V: TRBV7-3
DNA: TGTGCCAGCAGCCGGGACTCTGGGGCCAACGTCCTGACTTTC
CDR3: CASSRDSGANVLTF

size: -
D: -
J: TRBJ1-5
V: TRBV9
DNA: TGTGCCAGCAGCAAGAGCGACAGGTACAATCAGCCCCAGCATTTT
CDR3: CASSKSDRYNQPQHF

size: -
D: -
J: TRBJ2-1
V: TRBV3-1/TRBV3-2
DNA: TGTGCCAGCAGCCAAGGGAGGCGGGGACACAATGAGCAGTTCTTC
CDR3: CASSQGRRGHNEQFF

size: -
D: -
J: TRBJ2-1
V: TRBV18
DNA: TGTGCCAGCTCATATACAGGGAATGAGCAGTTCTTC
CDR3: CASSYTGNEQFF

size: -
D: -
J: TRBJ1-5
V: TRBV21-1
DNA: TGTGCCAGCACCCGACCCGGGACAGGGATTTTTCGTGCTCAGCCCCAGCATTTT
CDR3: CASTRPGTGIFRAQPQHF

size: -
D: TRBD2
J: TRBJ2-3
V: TRBV6-2/TRBV6-3
DNA: TGTGCCAGCAGTTACCCAGCGGGGTTCACAGATACGCAGTATTTT
CDR3: CASSYPAGFTDTQYF

size: -
D: -
J: TRBJ2-1
V: TRBV5-1
DNA: TGCGCCAGCAGCCCCCGGGTAGCGGAAGAGCAGTTCTTC
CDR3: CASSPRVAEEQFF

size: -
D: TRBD2
J: TRBJ2-3
V: TRBV24-1
DNA: TGTGCCACCAGTGATTTGGCTAGCGGAAGCACAGATACGCAGTATTTT
CDR3: CATSDLASGSTDTQYF

size: -
D: -
J: TRBJ2-3
V: TRBV14
DNA: TGTGCCAGCAGCCGTTCCCTCTCCCGGGACACAGATACGCAGTATTTT
CDR3: CASSRSLSRDTDTQYF

size: once
D: -
J: TRBJ2-3
V: TRBV19
DNA: TGTGCCAGTAGTACCGTCGCAGATACGCAGTATTTT
CDR3: CASSTVADTQYF

size: -
D: -
J: TRBJ2-2
V: TRBV24-1
DNA: TGTGCCACCAGTGACCGCGGGGCTGGCGGGGAGCTGTTTTTT
CDR3: CATSDRGAGGELFF

size: -
D: TRBD1
J: TRBJ2-7
V: TRBV10-2
DNA: TGCGCCAGCAGCGCAATCTTGGACAGGGTGTCCCCCACCTACGAGCAGTACTTC
CDR3: CASSAILDRVSPTYEQYF

size: -
D: -
J: TRBJ2-5
V: TRBV19
DNA: TGTGCCAGTAGTATAGTGGCGGGAACCCAAGAGACCCAGTACTTC
CDR3: CASSIVAGTQETQYF

size: -
D: TRBD1
J: TRBJ1-4
V: TRBV11-2
DNA: TGTGCCAGCAGTTCTACAGGGGGAAGAAGTGAAAAACTGTTTTTT
CDR3: CASSSTGGRSEKLFF

size: once
D: -
J: TRBJ1-5
V: TRBV6-2/TRBV6-3
DNA: TGTGCCAGCAGTTATCGCTTTGTGGGGCCTCAGCCCCAGCATTTT
CDR3: CASSYRFVGPQPQHF

size: -
D: -
J: TRBJ1-2
V: TRBV18
DNA: TGTGCCAGCTCACAAGCAGGGGATTATGGCTACACCTTC
CDR3: CASSQAGDYGYTF

size: -
D: TRBD2
J: TRBJ2-5
V: TRBV5-4
DNA: TGTGCCAGCAGCAGAGGAGGGGGACTAGCGGCATCCCACCACTTC
CDR3: CASSRGGGLAASHHF

size: -
D: -
J: TRBJ1-5
V: TRBV6-4
DNA: TGTGCCAGCAGTGACTCAACAGATAGCAATCAGCCCCAGCATTTT
CDR3: CASSDSTDSNQPQHF

size: -
D: TRBD1
J: TRBJ1-2
V: TRBV27
DNA: TGTGCCAGCAGTTTAACGGACAGGGGTAGGGATGGCTACACCTTC
CDR3: CASSLTDRGRDGYTF